Listed here are 25 T cell receptor beta chains from one sample, sequenced in a study of T cells expressing NK-cell markers. TCRdb re-called the 5' RACE reads; every CDR3 protein appears as one record, without DNA. Recorded for this sample: roughly 350,000 distinct CDR3 sequences. Sequencing input: blood T cells: a sorted CD56 or NKG2C T cell subset, CD4+ or CD8+ T cells, or bulk PBMC T cells (not recorded which). The receptor set was obtained from a man aged 18 to 69 in good health.

The genes are TRBV3-1 and TRBJ1-5; lacking DNA, the TRBD1 call made by TCRdb goes unchecked. The CDR3 covers 16 residues. Germline CDR1 LGHDT, CDR2 YNNKEL (reference sequence). CDR3 in amino acids: CASSQDRAGFGAPQHF.

The chain employs TRBV6-1 and TRBJ1-1. CDR3 length: 14 amino acids. Germline V gene sequence: CDR1 MNHNS, CDR2 SASEGT. The CDR3 region is CAIKKSTLNTEAFF.

This chain connects TRBV12-2 to TRBJ1-2; the D call from TCRdb, TRBD1, cannot be confirmed without DNA. TRBV12-2 constitutes a pseudogene. This CDR3 region has 12 residues. CDR3 amino acids: CASRSHRGGYTF.

V gene TRBV9 combines with J gene TRBJ2-1. Germline V gives CDR1 SGDLS, CDR2 YYNGEE. The CDR3 loop spans 16 amino acids. CDR3 loop: CASSARWGSSYNEQFF.

V usage is TRBV5-6 and J usage is TRBJ2-1; the D call from TCRdb, TRBD2, cannot be confirmed without DNA. This CDR3 has 15 amino acids. In germline, CDR1 is SGHDT, CDR2 YYEEEE. This CDR3 is CASSLGLGALNEQFF.

The rearrangement uses TRBV20-1 and TRBJ1-1. CDR3 length equals 11 residues. The germline V gene encodes CDR1 DFQATT and CDR2 SNEGSKA (reference sequence). This chain's CDR3 is CSARYRGGAFF.

V is TRBV2 and J is TRBJ1-2; absent DNA, TCRdb's TRBD1 call cannot be checked. CDR3 size: 13 residues. Germline CDR1 and CDR2: SNHLY and FYNNEI. CDR3 loop: CASSGDKVYGYTF.

The rearrangement joins TRBV12-3 or TRBV12-4 to TRBJ2-3; the TRBD1 assignment by TCRdb is unverifiable without DNA. The CDR3 spans 17 residues. This CDR3 reads CASSLLGGGVLTDTQYF.

The chain recombines TRBV11-2 with TRBJ2-3; TCRdb reports TRBD2, a call that lacks DNA to check it against. The germline V gene has CDR1 SGHAT and CDR2 FQNNGV. The CDR3 totals 20 residues. This CDR3 is CASSPTLVRSRGAVSDTQYF.

The rearrangement links TRBV6-2 or TRBV6-3 to TRBJ1-5. Germline CDR1 MNHEY, CDR2 SVGEGT. The CDR3 spans 14 residues. CDR3 in amino acids: CASSYLRDDQPQHF.

The rearrangement uses TRBV2 and TRBJ2-5; TCRdb selects TRBD1, and the lack of DNA leaves this call unchecked. This CDR3 is 14 amino acids long. Germline-derived CDR1 and CDR2 are SNHLY and FYNNEI. The CDR3 here is CASSEPPKGETQYF. Together with reference TRBV2 and TRBJ2-5, the CDR3 gives the full variable domain: EPEVTQTPSHQVTQMGQEVILRCVPISNHLYFYWYRQILGQKVEFLVSFYNNEISEKSEIFDDQFSVERPDGSNFTLKIRSTKLEDSAMYFCASSEPPKGETQYFGPGTRLLVL.

V gene TRBV7-9 combines with J gene TRBJ2-3; TCRdb lists TRBD1, though no DNA is available to test this call. This CDR3 contains 15 residues. Per the germline V gene, CDR1 is SEHNR and CDR2 is FQNEAQ (reference sequence). Here the CDR3 reads CASSSWDRADPTQYF.

The J gene is TRBJ1-4, the V gene TRBV16; the TCRdb D gene call, TRBD1, has no DNA to confirm it. Germline V gene data show CDR1 as KGHSY and CDR2 as FQNENV. There are 15 residues in the CDR3. The CDR3 loop is CASSHRTGYNEKLFF.

The rearrangement links TRBV5-6 to TRBJ2-2. Germline lookup yields CDR1 SGHDT and CDR2 YYEEEE. This CDR3 is 13 amino acids long. Here the CDR3 reads CASSPLGTGELFF.

The CDR3 protein is CASRDRGTSGNTIYF. This sequence joins TRBV28 and TRBJ1-3; TCRdb lists TRBD1, though no DNA is available to test this call. The CDR3 spans 15 residues. Looked up from germline, CDR1 is MDHEN and CDR2 is SYDVKM.

The chain carries TRBV12-5 and TRBJ2-1. The CDR3 consists of 17 residues. The germline CDR1 and CDR2 sequences are LGHNT and FRNRAP. CDR3 residues: CASGLGFGVSSYNEQFF.

J is TRBJ2-5 and V is TRBV12-3 or TRBV12-4; without DNA, the TCRdb call of TRBD1 cannot be checked. CDR3 length: 22 residues. CDR3 region: CASSFRLSRNIIGGATQETQYF.

The rearrangement joins TRBV20-1 to TRBJ1-2; as DNA is missing, the TRBD1 call by TCRdb cannot be tested. The CDR3 runs to 14 residues. Per the germline V gene, CDR1 is DFQATT and CDR2 is SNEGSKA (reference sequence). The CDR3 protein is CSARVPRQGDGYTF.

The chain employs TRBV20-1 and TRBJ2-3; lacking DNA, the TRBD2 call made by TCRdb goes unchecked. The CDR3 consists of 18 residues. The germline gives CDR1 DFQATT, CDR2 SNEGSKA (reference sequence). Here the CDR3 reads CSAPGGTSGGVSTDTQYF.

V is TRBV2 and J is TRBJ1-5. Germline V CDR1 and CDR2: SNHLY, FYNNEI. CDR3 length equals 12 residues. The CDR3 spells CASRRESQPQHF.

The chain has TRBV4-2 and TRBJ2-3; TCRdb's D gene call, TRBD2, goes unchecked for lack of DNA. The germline CDR1 and CDR2 sequences are LGHNA and YNFKEQ. This CDR3 is built from 18 residues. CDR3 protein: CASSPLRGSGKITDTQYF.

The chain employs TRBV29-1 and TRBJ2-7; TCRdb picks TRBD1, but there is no DNA to check that call. The CDR3 is 13 amino acids. Germline values: CDR1 SQVTM, CDR2 ANQGSEA. CDR3 sequence: CSVGDRGTTEQYF.

This rearrangement joins TRBV7-9 to TRBJ2-5; TCRdb returns TRBD2, unconfirmable since there is no DNA. Germline V gives CDR1 SEHNR, CDR2 FQNEAQ (reference sequence). The CDR3 consists of 16 residues. This chain's CDR3 is CASSLRRGGLGETQYF.

The J gene is TRBJ2-1, the V gene TRBV9; TCRdb calls TRBD1, which cannot be checked without DNA. CDR3 size: 16 residues. The V gene's germline CDR1 is SGDLS and CDR2 YYNGEE. The CDR3 spells CASNKQGKGSYNEQFF.

The rearrangement joins TRBV30 to TRBJ1-5. There are 14 residues in the CDR3. Per the germline V gene, CDR1 is GTSNPN and CDR2 is SVGIG (reference sequence). The CDR3 loop is CAWRGSSGNQPQHF.